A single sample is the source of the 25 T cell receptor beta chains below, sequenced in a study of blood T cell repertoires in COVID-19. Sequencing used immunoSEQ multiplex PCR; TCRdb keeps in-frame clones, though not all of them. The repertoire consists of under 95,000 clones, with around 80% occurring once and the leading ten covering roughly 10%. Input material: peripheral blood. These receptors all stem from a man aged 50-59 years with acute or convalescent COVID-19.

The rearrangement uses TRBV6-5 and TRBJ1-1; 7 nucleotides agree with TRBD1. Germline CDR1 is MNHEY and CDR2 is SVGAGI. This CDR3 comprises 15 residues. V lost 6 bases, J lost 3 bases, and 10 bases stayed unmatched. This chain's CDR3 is CASRAAIGGHTEAFF. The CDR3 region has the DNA TGTGCCAGCAGGGCCGCGATAGGGGGCCACACTGAAGCTTTCTTT.

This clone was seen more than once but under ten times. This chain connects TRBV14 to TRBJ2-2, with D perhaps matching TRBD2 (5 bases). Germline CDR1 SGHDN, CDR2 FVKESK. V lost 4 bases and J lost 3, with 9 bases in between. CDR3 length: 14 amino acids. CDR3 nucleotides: TGTGCCAGCAGCCGGGAGTACTACACCGGGGAGCTGTTTTTT. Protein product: CASSREYYTGELFF.

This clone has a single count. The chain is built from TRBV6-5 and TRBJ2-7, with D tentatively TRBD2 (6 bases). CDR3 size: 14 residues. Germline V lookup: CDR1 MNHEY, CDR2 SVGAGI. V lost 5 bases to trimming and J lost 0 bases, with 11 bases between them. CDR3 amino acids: CASSPATSSYEQYF. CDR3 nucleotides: TGTGCCAGCAGTCCCGCGACTAGCTCCTACGAGCAGTACTTC.

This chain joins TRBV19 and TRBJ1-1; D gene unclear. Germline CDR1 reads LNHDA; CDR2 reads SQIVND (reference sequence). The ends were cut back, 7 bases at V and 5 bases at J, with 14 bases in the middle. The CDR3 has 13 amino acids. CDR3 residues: CASTRDPRTEAFF. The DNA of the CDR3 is TGTGCCAGTACCCGAGATCCGCGGACTGAAGCTTTCTTT.

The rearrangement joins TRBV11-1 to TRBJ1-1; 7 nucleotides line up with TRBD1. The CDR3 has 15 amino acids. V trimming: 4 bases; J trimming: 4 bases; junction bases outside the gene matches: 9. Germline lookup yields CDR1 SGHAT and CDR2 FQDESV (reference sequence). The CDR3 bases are TGTGCCAGCAGCTCCGACAGGGCTCATGGCACTGAAGCTTTCTTT. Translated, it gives CASSSDRAHGTEAFF.

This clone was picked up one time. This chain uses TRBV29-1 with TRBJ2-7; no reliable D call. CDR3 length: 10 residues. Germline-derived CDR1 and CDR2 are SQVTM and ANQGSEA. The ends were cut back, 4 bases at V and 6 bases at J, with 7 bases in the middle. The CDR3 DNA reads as TGCAGCGTTGGGGCAGCCGAGCAGTACTTC. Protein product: CSVGAAEQYF.

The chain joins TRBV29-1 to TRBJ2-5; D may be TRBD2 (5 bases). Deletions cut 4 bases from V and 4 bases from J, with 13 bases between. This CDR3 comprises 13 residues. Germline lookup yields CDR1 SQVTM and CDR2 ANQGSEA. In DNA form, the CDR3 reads TGCAGCGTTGCGCCTAGCATGACAGAGACCCAGTACTTC. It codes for CSVAPSMTETQYF.

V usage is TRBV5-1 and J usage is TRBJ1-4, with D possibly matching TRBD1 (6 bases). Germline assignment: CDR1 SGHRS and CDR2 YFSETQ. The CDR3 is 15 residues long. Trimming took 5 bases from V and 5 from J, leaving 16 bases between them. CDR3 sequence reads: CASSFGTLGNEKLFF. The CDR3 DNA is TGCGCCAGCAGTTTTGGGACATTGGGGAATGAAAAACTGTTTTTT.

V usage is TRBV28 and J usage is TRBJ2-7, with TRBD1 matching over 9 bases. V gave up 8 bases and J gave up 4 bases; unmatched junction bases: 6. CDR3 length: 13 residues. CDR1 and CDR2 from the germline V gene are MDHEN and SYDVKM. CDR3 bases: TGTGCCAGCGTTGGGACAGGGAAATACGAGCAGTACTTC. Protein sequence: CASVGTGKYEQYF.

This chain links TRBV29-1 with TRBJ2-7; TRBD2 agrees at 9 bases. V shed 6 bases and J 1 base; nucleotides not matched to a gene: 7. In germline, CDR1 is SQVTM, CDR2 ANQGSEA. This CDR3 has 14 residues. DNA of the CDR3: TGCAGCGTCCTTAGCGGGAGAGATTCCTACGAGCAGTACTTC. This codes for CSVLSGRDSYEQYF.

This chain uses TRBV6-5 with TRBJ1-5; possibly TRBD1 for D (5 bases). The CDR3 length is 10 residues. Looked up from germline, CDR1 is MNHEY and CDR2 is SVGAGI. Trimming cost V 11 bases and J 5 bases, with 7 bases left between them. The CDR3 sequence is CAVGDQPQHF. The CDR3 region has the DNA TGTGCCGTAGGGGATCAGCCCCAGCATTTT.

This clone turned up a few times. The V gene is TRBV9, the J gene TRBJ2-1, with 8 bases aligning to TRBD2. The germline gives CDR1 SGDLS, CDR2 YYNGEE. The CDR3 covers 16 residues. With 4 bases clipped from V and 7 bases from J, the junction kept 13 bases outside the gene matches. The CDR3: CASSPAGGGVFNEQFF. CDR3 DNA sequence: TGTGCCAGCAGCCCCGCGGGGGGCGGGGTGTTTAATGAGCAGTTCTTC.

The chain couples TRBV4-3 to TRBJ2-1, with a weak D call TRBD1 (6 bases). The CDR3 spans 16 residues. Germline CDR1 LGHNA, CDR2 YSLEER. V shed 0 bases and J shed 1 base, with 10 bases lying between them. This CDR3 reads CASSQESQGSYNEQFF. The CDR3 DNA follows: TGCGCCAGCAGCCAAGAGTCCCAGGGGTCCTACAATGAGCAGTTCTTC.

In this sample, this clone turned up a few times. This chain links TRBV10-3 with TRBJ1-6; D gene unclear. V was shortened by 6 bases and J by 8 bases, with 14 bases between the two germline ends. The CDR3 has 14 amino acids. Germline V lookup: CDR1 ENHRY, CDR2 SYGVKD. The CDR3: CAIRVGVGDSPLHF. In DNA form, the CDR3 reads TGTGCCATCAGGGTTGGCGTAGGAGATTCACCCCTCCACTTT.

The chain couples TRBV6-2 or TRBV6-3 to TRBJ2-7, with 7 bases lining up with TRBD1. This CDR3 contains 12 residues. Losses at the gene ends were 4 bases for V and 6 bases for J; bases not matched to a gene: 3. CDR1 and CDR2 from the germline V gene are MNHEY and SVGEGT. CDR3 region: CASSSRTGEQYF. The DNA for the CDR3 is TGTGCCAGCAGTTCACGGACAGGCGAGCAGTACTTC.

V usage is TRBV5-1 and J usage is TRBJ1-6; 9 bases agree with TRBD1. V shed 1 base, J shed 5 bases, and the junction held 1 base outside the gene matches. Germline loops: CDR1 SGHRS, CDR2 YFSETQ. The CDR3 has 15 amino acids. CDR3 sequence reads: CASSLWTGDNSPLHF. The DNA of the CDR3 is TGCGCCAGCAGCTTGTGGACAGGGGATAATTCACCCCTCCACTTT.

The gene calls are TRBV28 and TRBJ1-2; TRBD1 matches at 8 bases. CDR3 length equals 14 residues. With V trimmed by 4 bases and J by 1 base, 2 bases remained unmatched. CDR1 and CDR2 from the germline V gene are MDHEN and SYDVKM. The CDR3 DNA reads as TGTGCCAGCAGTTCAGGGGGCGATAACTATGGCTACACCTTC. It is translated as CASSSGGDNYGYTF.

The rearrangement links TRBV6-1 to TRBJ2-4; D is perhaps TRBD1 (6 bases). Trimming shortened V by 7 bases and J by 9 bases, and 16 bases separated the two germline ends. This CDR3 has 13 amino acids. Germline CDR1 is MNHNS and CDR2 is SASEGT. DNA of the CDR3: TGTGCCAGCACCGCGACAGGAGAGGGCATTCAGTACTTC. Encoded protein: CASTATGEGIQYF.

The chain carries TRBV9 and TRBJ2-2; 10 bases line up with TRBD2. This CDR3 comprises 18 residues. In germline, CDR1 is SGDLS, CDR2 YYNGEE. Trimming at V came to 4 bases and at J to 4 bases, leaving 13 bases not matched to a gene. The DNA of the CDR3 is TGTGCCAGCAGCCCTCGATCAGCGGGGGGGGCTAGCACCGGGGAGCTGTTTTTT. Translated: CASSPRSAGGASTGELFF.

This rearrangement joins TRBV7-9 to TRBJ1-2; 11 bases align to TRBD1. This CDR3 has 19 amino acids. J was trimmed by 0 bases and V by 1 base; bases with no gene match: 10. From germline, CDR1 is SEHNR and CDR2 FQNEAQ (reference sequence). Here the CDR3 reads CASSLGLRTGGDSNYGYTF. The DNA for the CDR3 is TGTGCCAGCAGCTTAGGGCTCAGGACAGGGGGCGACTCTAACTATGGCTACACCTTC.

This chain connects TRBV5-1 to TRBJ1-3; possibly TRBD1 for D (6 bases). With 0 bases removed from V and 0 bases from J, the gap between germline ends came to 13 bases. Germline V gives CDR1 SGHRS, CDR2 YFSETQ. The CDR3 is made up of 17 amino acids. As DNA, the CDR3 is TGCGCCAGCAGCTTGGGGGGGCCCGGCGCCTCTGGAAACACCATATATTTT. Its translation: CASSLGGPGASGNTIYF.

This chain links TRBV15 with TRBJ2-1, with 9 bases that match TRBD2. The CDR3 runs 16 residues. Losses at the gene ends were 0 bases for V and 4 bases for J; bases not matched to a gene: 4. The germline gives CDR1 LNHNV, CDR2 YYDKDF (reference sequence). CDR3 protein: CATSRDRLAGYNEQFF. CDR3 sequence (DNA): TGTGCCACCAGCAGAGATAGGCTAGCGGGGTACAATGAGCAGTTCTTC.

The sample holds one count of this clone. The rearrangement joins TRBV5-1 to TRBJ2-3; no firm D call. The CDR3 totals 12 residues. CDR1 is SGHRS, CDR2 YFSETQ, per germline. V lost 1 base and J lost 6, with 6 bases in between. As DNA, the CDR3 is TGCGCCAGCAGCTTGTCTCAGGATACGCAGTATTTT. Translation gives CASSLSQDTQYF. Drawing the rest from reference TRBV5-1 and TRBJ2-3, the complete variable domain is KAGVTQTPRYLIKTRGQQVTLSCSPISGHRSVSWYQQTPGQGLQFLFEYFSETQRNKGNFPGRFSGRQFSNSRSEMNVSTLELGDSALYLCASSLSQDTQYFGPGTRLTVL.

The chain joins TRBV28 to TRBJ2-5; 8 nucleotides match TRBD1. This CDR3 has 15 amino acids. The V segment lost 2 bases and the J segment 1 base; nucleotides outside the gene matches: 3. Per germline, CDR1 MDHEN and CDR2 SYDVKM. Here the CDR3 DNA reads TGTGCCAGCAGTTTAGTGGGGACAGGCCAAGAGACCCAGTACTTC. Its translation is CASSLVGTGQETQYF. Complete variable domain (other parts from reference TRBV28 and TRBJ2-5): DVKVTQSSRYLVKRTGEKVFLECVQDMDHENMFWYRQDPGLGLRLIYFSYDVKMKEKGDIPEGYSVSREKKERFSLILESASTNQTSMYLCASSLVGTGQETQYFGPGTRLLVL.

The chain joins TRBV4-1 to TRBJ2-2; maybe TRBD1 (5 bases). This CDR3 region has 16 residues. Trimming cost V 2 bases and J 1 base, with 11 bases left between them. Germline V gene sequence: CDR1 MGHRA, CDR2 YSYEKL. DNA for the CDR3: TGCGCCAGCAGCCAATTTAGGGGAAGGAACACCGGGGAGCTGTTTTTT. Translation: CASSQFRGRNTGELFF.